The clone carrying this TCR beta chain turned up a few times. This entry belongs to a study of blood T cell repertoires in COVID-19. Study summary: The samples span acute and convalescent COVID-19 from the United States, Italy and Spain. T cells, B-cell-depleted T cells, or PBMCs provided the cDNA or gDNA that served as material.

As originally analysed: The assay estimated nucleated cells by amplifying reference gene primers. Sequencing was performed with immunoSEQ multiplex PCR; in TCRdb, only in-frame clones are kept and a portion is missing. The DNA was the basis for D and trimming; V, J and clone size are from that table. The table shows tens of thousands of clones, with approximately 87% occurring only once. CDR3 length: 15 amino acids. The germline V gene encodes CDR1 SGHDT and CDR2 YYEEEE. The J segment lost 7 bases and the V segment lost 4 bases, leaving 6 bases of the junction unmatched. Material for sequencing was peripheral blood. This receptor was taken from a human donor in a cohort sampled during active COVID-19. The chain has TRBV5-6 and TRBJ1-6; TRBD1 aligns across 9 bases. The CDR3 here is CASSRWDRENSPLHF. The CDR3 coding sequence is TGTGCCAGCAGCCGTTGGGACAGGGAAAATTCACCCCTCCACTTT.